Described below is a single T cell receptor beta chain sequence and its context. Other DNA sequences in the sample encode the same CDR3. This sample is part of a study of shared clonotypes between healthy human individuals. Looking at the study overall: Sampling drew on donors who were a couple of women and a few men aged 18 to 49.

Libraries were prepared by immunoSEQ multiplex PCR; TCRdb keeps only in-frame clonotypes and omits some of them. The sample has some 2.3 million clones; approximately 95% are singletons. The V gene's germline CDR1 is MNHEY and CDR2 SVGAGI. CDR3 length: 15 amino acids. The ends lost 2 bases at V and 3 bases at J; junction bases unmatched: 5. The chain has TRBV6-5 and TRBJ2-7, with 9 bases that match TRBD2. The receptor was isolated from a man younger than 30 in good health. Some clones in this sample may be carry-over from other donors' samples. Material for sequencing was naive CD4+ T cells from PBMCs. The subset is: CD45RA+ positively selected. The CDR3, as DNA: TGTGCCAGCAGTTACGTGACTAGCGGAAACTACGAGCAGTACTTC. This gives the protein CASSYVTSGNYEQYF.